These T cell receptor beta chains were read from a single sample in a study of a mutant IDH1 vaccine in newly diagnosed glioma. The antigens of these receptors remain unknown. The repertoire was sequenced with immunoSEQ multiplex PCR; TCRdb's copy has only in-frame clones and lacks some. The table shows tens of thousands of clones, with about three quarters occurring only once. The sequences come from peripheral blood mononuclear cells (PBMCs), collected from a glioma patient whose treatment included an IDH1 peptide vaccine. The receptors were sampled from a man aged 18 to 35 with glioma. Some clones in this sample may be carry-over from other donors' samples. CDR3s include the opening cysteine and the closing phenylalanine or tryptophan. The D gene is left open where the match is weak. Clone sizes are given selectively: once, few, many, or a class where the clone is expanded.

clone_size	v_call	j_call	d_call	cdr3_nt	cdr3_aa
few	TRBV5-1	TRBJ2-3	NA	TGCGCCAGCAGCTTGGAGCCCAGCACAGATACGCAGTATTTT	CASSLEPSTDTQYF
NA	TRBV19	TRBJ1-1	NA	TGTGCCAGTAAATTAACAGGATTCATGAACACTGAAGCTTTCTTT	CASKLTGFMNTEAFF
few	TRBV7-2	TRBJ1-1	NA	TGTGCCAGCAGCTTCCTCAACAGGGAAGCTTTCTTT	CASSFLNREAFF
NA	TRBV7-2	TRBJ1-1	TRBD1	TGTGCCAGCAGCTTAGGACAGGGTGTCACTGAAGCTTTCTTT	CASSLGQGVTEAFF
few	TRBV28	TRBJ2-1	NA	TGTGCCAGCTCAGTTTTCGGTAACAATGAGCAGTTCTTC	CASSVFGNNEQFF
few	TRBV4-3	TRBJ2-2	NA	TGCGCCAGCAGCCAAGATCGCGGGGTCCCCGGGGAGCTGTTTTTT	CASSQDRGVPGELFF
NA	TRBV7-9	TRBJ2-3	TRBD2	TGTGCCAGCAGCCGACGACCTTCTAGCGGGGGCACAGATACGCAGTATTTT	CASSRRPSSGGTDTQYF
once	TRBV15	TRBJ1-4	NA	TGTGCCACCAGCAGAGTAGCTTTGACTAATGAAAAACTGTTTTTT	CATSRVALTNEKLFF
NA	TRBV7-9	TRBJ1-1	NA	TGTGCCAGCAGCCCACCCGGGGCCACTGAAGCTTTCTTT	CASSPPGATEAFF
NA	TRBV30	TRBJ1-2	NA	TGTGCCTGGAGCGCACAATCTAACTATGGCTACACCTTC	CAWSAQSNYGYTF
NA	TRBV5-8	TRBJ1-6	NA	TGTGCCAGCAGCTTGGGCGGGGGACCTTCACCCCTCCACTTT	CASSLGGGPSPLHF
NA	TRBV28	TRBJ1-2	NA	TGTGCCAGCAGTCGCCTCCTGGGGACCCTCTATGGCTACACCTTC	CASSRLLGTLYGYTF
NA	TRBV4-1	TRBJ1-4	NA	TGCGCCAGCAGCCAAGCCGTGGACACTGGACGGGAACTGTTTTTT	CASSQAVDTGRELFF
once	TRBV4-2	TRBJ1-4	NA	TGTGCCAGCAGCCGGACCCATGGAGGGAGAACTAATGAAAAACTGTTTTTT	CASSRTHGGRTNEKLFF
NA	TRBV19	TRBJ2-2	TRBD1	TGTGCCAGTCACAGGGGAGTCGGGGAGCTGTTTTTT	CASHRGVGELFF
NA	TRBV7-9	TRBJ1-2	TRBD1	TGTGCCAGCAGCTTAGCATATCGGGACAGCCTTATTCACTACACCTTC	CASSLAYRDSLIHYTF
once	TRBV5-6	TRBJ1-5	NA	TGTGCCAGCAGCTCGGCACAGGGAGGGGGAAATCAGCCCCAGCATTTT	CASSSAQGGGNQPQHF
NA	TRBV5-4	TRBJ2-2	TRBD1	TGTGCCAGCAGCCTGGGACAGGGGAACACCGGGGAGCTGTTTTTT	CASSLGQGNTGELFF
NA	TRBV27	TRBJ1-6	NA	TGTGCCAGCAGTTTAATAGGGCCACCTTCACCCCTCCACTTT	CASSLIGPPSPLHF
NA	TRBV19	TRBJ2-7	TRBD1	TGTGCCAGTAGTCGCCGGGACAGAGCCTACGAGCAGTACTTC	CASSRRDRAYEQYF
NA	TRBV4-3	TRBJ2-7	TRBD1	TGCGCCAGCAGCCAAGATCGGGACAGGCTCTACGAGCAGTACTTC	CASSQDRDRLYEQYF
NA	TRBV6-5	TRBJ1-2	NA	TGTGCCAGCAGTTACGGGGTCCAGGGGAGCGGCTACACCTTC	CASSYGVQGSGYTF
NA	TRBV4-3	TRBJ1-4	NA	TGCGCCAGCGGCGGGGGGGGGCAAAAACTGTTTTTT	CASGGGGQKLFF
few	TRBV6-4	TRBJ1-1	NA	TGTGCCAGCAGCCCCGGGGGGGGCACTGAAGCTTTCTTT	CASSPGGGTEAFF
NA	TRBV20-1	TRBJ2-1	NA	TGCAGTGCTAGAAATGTCAATGAGCAGTTCTTC	CSARNVNEQFF
NA	TRBV14	TRBJ2-1	NA	TGTGCCAGCAGTAGGGTGGGCAGGAGCTCCTACAATGAGCAGTTCTTC	CASSRVGRSSYNEQFF
NA	TRBV6-5	TRBJ1-3	TRBD1	TGTGCCAGCAGTTATGACAGGGCCTCTGGAAACACCATATATTTT	CASSYDRASGNTIYF
large	TRBV7-9	TRBJ1-4	TRBD1	TGTGCCAGCAGCTTTGGGACAGGGAAGATCGGGAATGAAAAACTGTTTTTT	CASSFGTGKIGNEKLFF
NA	TRBV5-1	TRBJ1-1	TRBD1	TGCGCCAGCACACCCATACAGGGGCGGAAGACTGAAGCTTTCTTT	CASTPIQGRKTEAFF
few	TRBV7-2	TRBJ1-2	NA	TGTGCCAGCACCCTAAAGGAAGTGAACTATGGCTACACCTTC	CASTLKEVNYGYTF
NA	TRBV7-2	TRBJ2-7	NA	TGTGCCAGCAGCCCCCGGACAGTTGGAGGAAATAAGCAGTACTTC	CASSPRTVGGNKQYF
NA	TRBV7-2	TRBJ1-5	NA	TGTGCCAGCAGCTCGACAGGTATTAGCAATCAGCCCCAGCATTTT	CASSSTGISNQPQHF
NA	TRBV4-3	TRBJ2-7	NA	TGCGCCAGCAGCCAAGACCCCCCGGGAGCCTACGAGCAGTACTTC	CASSQDPPGAYEQYF
NA	TRBV27	TRBJ2-5	TRBD2	TGTGCCAGCAGTGGGGGACTAGCGGTCCAAGAGACCCAGTACTTC	CASSGGLAVQETQYF
NA	TRBV7-7	TRBJ2-2	TRBD1	TGTGCTAGCAGCCCGGGACAGGGGGGCACCGGGGAGCTGTTTTTT	CASSPGQGGTGELFF
NA	TRBV6-5	TRBJ1-2	NA	TGTGCCAGCAGTTACCAAGGGGTACATGGCTACACCTTC	CASSYQGVHGYTF